Each of the 27 T cell receptor beta chains below was sequenced from the same sample in a study of T-cell reconstitution after alpha-beta-depleted transplantation in children. Preparation of the TCRbeta library used unique molecular identifiers. One entry per CDR3 protein, called by TCRdb with MiXCR from the PCR reads. The repertoire consists of about 340,000 distinct CDR3 sequences, with 10% occurring once and the leading ten covering 2% to 2.5%. Sequences were derived from PBMCs from the stem cell graft donor, sampled from the stem cell graft. These receptors all stem from a human donor who donated a stem cell graft to a child with acute lymphoblastic leukemia.

V gene TRBV12-3 or TRBV12-4 combines with J gene TRBJ2-2; 14 bases align to TRBD2. The CDR3 totals 16 residues. V dropped 6 bases and J dropped 6; count of bases not matched to a gene: 6. The CDR3 coding sequence is TGTGCCAGCAGCCGTCCGACTAGCGGGAGGGCCGGGGAGCTGTTTTTT. This translates into CASSRPTSGRAGELFF.

This rearrangement joins TRBV29-1 to TRBJ2-7; D not certain. V was trimmed by 4 bases and J by 0 bases, leaving 10 bases between them. CDR3 length: 13 amino acids. Germline V gene data show CDR1 as SQVTM and CDR2 as ANQGSEA. The CDR3 protein is CSVVPESSYEQYF. CDR3 sequence (DNA): TGCAGCGTTGTTCCAGAGAGCTCCTACGAGCAGTACTTC.

The table lists this clonotype with a few counts. The chain has TRBV5-4 and TRBJ2-5; D not resolved. The CDR3 extends over 14 amino acids. Germline loops: CDR1 SGHNT, CDR2 YYREEE (reference sequence). Trimming left V 0 bases short and J 2 bases short, with 8 bases between. The CDR3 DNA reads as TGTGCCAGCAGCTTGGCTCCAGTTCAAGAGACCCAGTACTTC. Translation gives CASSLAPVQETQYF.

The V gene is TRBV27, the J gene TRBJ2-7; 8 bases map to TRBD2. The V gene end was trimmed by 0 bases and the J gene end by 2 bases; junction bases not matched to a gene: 9. The CDR3 spans 17 residues. CDR1 MNHEY and CDR2 SMNVEV come from the germline V gene (reference sequence). The CDR3 spells CASSLSVDTSGAYEQYF. As DNA, the CDR3 is TGTGCCAGCAGTTTATCTGTCGACACTAGCGGTGCCTACGAGCAGTACTTC.

The chain has TRBV6-2 or TRBV6-3 and TRBJ2-3; 11 bases agree with TRBD2. Per the germline V gene, CDR1 is MNHEY and CDR2 is SVGEGT. The CDR3 has 16 amino acids. Germline trimming cut 6 bases from V and 4 bases from J; bases unmatched to any gene: 9. CDR3 sequence (DNA): TGTGCCAGCAGAAGACTAGCGGGGCCGGATGCAGATACGCAGTATTTT. It encodes CASRRLAGPDADTQYF.

The chain carries TRBV27 and TRBJ2-1; 8 nucleotides agree with TRBD2. Germline trimming cut 6 bases from V and 3 bases from J; bases unmatched to any gene: 4. The V gene's germline CDR1 is MNHEY and CDR2 SMNVEV (reference sequence). This CDR3 spans 14 amino acids. The CDR3 loop is CASSRGTSYNEQFF. The CDR3 bases are TGTGCCAGCAGCCGAGGGACTAGCTACAATGAGCAGTTCTTC.

This clonotype has at least ten counts. J is TRBJ2-7 and V is TRBV20-1; 7 nucleotides match TRBD2. The V and J ends lost 1 base and 4 bases, in that order; junction bases with no gene match: 7. The germline V gene encodes CDR1 DFQATT and CDR2 SNEGSKA (reference sequence). There are 14 residues in the CDR3. The CDR3 sequence: CSARGKAGRYEQYF. The DNA for the CDR3 is TGCAGTGCTAGAGGAAAAGCGGGAAGGTACGAGCAGTACTTC.

The gene calls are TRBV28 and TRBJ1-1, with a tentative D call TRBD1 (5 bases). The germline CDR1 and CDR2 sequences are MDHEN and SYDVKM. Trimming took off 7 bases at V and 0 bases at J, with 9 bases between the two ends. The CDR3 sequence is 13 residues long. The CDR3: CASKTVLNTEAFF. DNA of the CDR3: TGTGCCAGCAAGACAGTCCTGAACACTGAAGCTTTCTTT.

CDR3 nucleotide sequence: TGTGCCAGCAGCGTACACGACACGACTACAGATACGCAGTATTTT. Translating gives CASSVHDTTTDTQYF. The rearrangement links TRBV9 to TRBJ2-3; D uncertain. V was cut by 1 base and J by 3 bases, with 12 bases left in between. This CDR3 has 15 residues. Germline V gives CDR1 SGDLS, CDR2 YYNGEE.

This rearrangement joins TRBV27 to TRBJ2-3; 14 bases are a match to TRBD2. V trimming: 1 base; J trimming: 0 bases; junction bases outside the gene matches: 6. The CDR3 consists of 19 residues. Germline CDR1 is MNHEY and CDR2 is SMNVEV (reference sequence). The CDR3 reads CASSLWVTSGRASTDTQYF. The DNA for the CDR3 is TGTGCCAGCAGTTTATGGGTGACTAGCGGGAGGGCTAGCACAGATACGCAGTATTTT.

The sample holds many counts of this clonotype. The chain joins TRBV7-3 to TRBJ2-1, with 12 positions matching TRBD2. V was clipped by 5 bases and J by 3 bases; unmatched bases: 11. The CDR3 covers 18 residues. CDR1 SGHTA and CDR2 FQGTGA come from the germline V gene. The CDR3 DNA is TGTGCCAGCAGCCCCGGGCTAGCGGGAGGGCCTAGCTACAATGAGCAGTTCTTC. This translates into CASSPGLAGGPSYNEQFF.

This clonotype was seen at least ten times. The chain combines TRBV6-5 with TRBJ1-5; the D gene is possibly TRBD1 (5 bases). CDR1 and CDR2 from the germline V gene are MNHEY and SVGAGI. This CDR3 contains 14 residues. The V and J ends lost 2 bases and 8 bases respectively, with 13 bases between them. The CDR3 spells CASSYGPGRKPQHF. As DNA, the CDR3 is TGTGCCAGCAGTTACGGGCCAGGGCGAAAGCCCCAGCATTTT.

This clonotype was seen a handful of times. This rearrangement joins TRBV15 to TRBJ2-3; the D is unclear. CDR1 LNHNV and CDR2 YYDKDF come from the germline V gene (reference sequence). The V and J ends lost 4 bases and 0 bases respectively, with 11 bases between them. The CDR3 extends over 15 amino acids. The CDR3 nucleotides are TGTGCCACCAGCAATTGGGGTGCTAGCACAGATACGCAGTATTTT. Protein sequence: CATSNWGASTDTQYF.

As regards this clonotype: A much more abundant neighbour one base away suggests this may be a read error. This chain's CDR3 is CASSLFQGRETQYF. The DNA of the CDR3 is TGCGCCAGCAGCTTGTTTCAGGGGCGAGAGACCCAGTACTTC. The rearrangement joins TRBV5-1 to TRBJ2-5, with D perhaps TRBD1 (6 bases). Trimming removed 1 base at V and 4 bases at J, with 11 bases between. Germline lookup yields CDR1 SGHRS and CDR2 YFSETQ. The CDR3 loop spans 14 amino acids.

This rearrangement joins TRBV4-1 to TRBJ2-7, with 8 positions matching TRBD1. Unmatched junction bases numbered 7, after V lost 6 bases and J lost 0 bases. The CDR3 is 15 amino acids. Germline assignment: CDR1 MGHRA and CDR2 YSYEKL. CDR3 region: CASRNRDRYSYEQYF. As DNA, the CDR3 is TGCGCCAGCAGAAACCGGGACAGGTACTCCTACGAGCAGTACTTC.

This rearrangement joins TRBV29-1 to TRBJ2-7, with D perhaps TRBD2 (6 bases). V was shortened by 3 bases and J by 3 bases, with 12 bases between the two germline ends. Per the germline V gene, CDR1 is SQVTM and CDR2 is ANQGSEA. This CDR3 contains 13 residues. CDR3 sequence: CSVDKVGGYEQYF. The CDR3 DNA reads as TGCAGCGTTGATAAGGTCGGGGGCTACGAGCAGTACTTC.

This clonotype occurred many times. The chain links TRBV7-3 to TRBJ2-5; TRBD1 or TRBD2 may be the D gene (5 bases each). TRBJ2-1 matches the DNA end more closely, so the J call is doubtful. The length of the CDR3 is 13 residues. Germline CDR1 is SGHTA and CDR2 is FQGTGA. The CDR3 DNA sequence: TGTGCCAGCAGCTCCGGACGAGGGGAGACCCAGTTCTTC. Translation gives CASSSGRGETQFF.

The genes are TRBV21-1 and TRBJ2-3; TRBD2 reflects the table's D call only, with no check against the DNA. TRBV21-1 is a known pseudogene. CDR3 size: 16 residues. The CDR3 sequence is CASSKTSGKSIDTQYF. As DNA, the CDR3 is TGTGCCAGCAGCAAGACTAGCGGGAAGAGTATAGATACGCAGTATTTT.

This clonotype was counted between two and nine times. V usage is TRBV19 and J usage is TRBJ1-5, with unresolved D. This CDR3 is 13 amino acids long. Per germline, CDR1 LNHDA and CDR2 SQIVND (reference sequence). Between the trimmed V and J ends, which lost 3 bases and 9 bases, there was a span of 12 bases. The CDR3: CASSISRMGPQHF. The CDR3 DNA reads TGTGCCAGTAGTATCTCCAGGATGGGGCCCCAGCATTTT.

This clonotype has at least ten counts. The chain links TRBV4-3 to TRBJ2-5, with 7 bases aligning to TRBD1. J gave up 4 bases and V 0 bases, and 2 bases lay outside the gene matches. The germline CDR1 and CDR2 sequences are LGHNA and YSLEER. The CDR3 is 14 residues long. CDR3 region: CASSQDNRGETQYF. CDR3 in DNA: TGCGCCAGCAGCCAAGATAACAGGGGAGAGACCCAGTACTTC.

This clonotype was recorded many times. J is TRBJ2-1 and V is TRBV7-3; the match to TRBD2 covers 10 bases. The CDR3 has 15 residues. V was clipped by 8 bases and J by 4 bases; unmatched bases: 8. Germline V lookup: CDR1 SGHTA, CDR2 FQGTGA. CDR3 amino acids: CASSRVAGGYNEQFF. Written as DNA, the CDR3 is TGTGCCAGCTCGAGGGTAGCGGGAGGTTACAATGAGCAGTTCTTC.

This clonotype showed up just a few times. This chain connects TRBV7-8 to TRBJ2-3; maybe TRBD2 (6 bases). V lost 0 bases and J lost 0, with 22 bases in between. The germline CDR1 and CDR2 sequences are SGHVS and FQNEAQ. The CDR3 runs 20 residues. The CDR3 here is CASSLAGLRTTSRSTDTQYF. The CDR3 DNA reads as TGTGCCAGCAGCTTAGCGGGACTCCGGACAACCTCTAGAAGCACAGATACGCAGTATTTT.

V usage is TRBV15 and J usage is TRBJ2-1; D may match TRBD1 or TRBD2 (5 bases each). V lost 0 bases to trimming and J lost 4 bases, with 10 bases between them. Germline loops: CDR1 LNHNV, CDR2 YYDKDF (reference sequence). This CDR3 region has 15 residues. The CDR3 is CATSRDRGLYNEQFF. The CDR3 coding sequence is TGTGCCACCAGCAGAGATCGGGGCTTATACAATGAGCAGTTCTTC.

This clonotype turned up a few times. The chain recombines TRBV7-8 with TRBJ2-3; 8 bases align to TRBD2. The J segment lost 4 bases and the V segment lost 5 bases, leaving 8 bases of the junction unmatched. Germline V gives CDR1 SGHVS, CDR2 FQNEAQ. This CDR3 contains 15 residues. The DNA of the CDR3 is TGTGCCAGCAGCCCACGGACTAGCTTCGCAGATACGCAGTATTTT. Its protein product is CASSPRTSFADTQYF.

The chain recombines TRBV4-2 with TRBJ1-6, with D uncertain. V lost 1 base, J lost 8 bases, and 6 bases lay in between. CDR1 is LGHNA, CDR2 YNFKEQ, per germline. The CDR3 consists of 13 residues. The chain's CDR3 is CASSQGLYSPLHF. DNA for the CDR3: TGTGCCAGCAGCCAAGGGCTGTATTCACCCCTCCACTTT.

The CDR3 bases are TGCAGTGCTAGGCCGAGGACTAGCGAATCTTCCTACGAGCAGTACTTC. As protein: CSARPRTSESSYEQYF. V usage is TRBV20-1 and J usage is TRBJ2-7; 9 bases are a match to TRBD2. The CDR3 length is 16 residues. CDR1 DFQATT and CDR2 SNEGSKA come from the germline V gene (reference sequence). V shed 3 bases, J shed 1 base, and the junction held 10 bases outside the gene matches.

This chain uses TRBV11-2 with TRBJ2-3; perhaps D is TRBD1 or TRBD2 (5 bases each). Trimming shortened V by 4 bases and J by 0 bases, and 20 bases separated the two germline ends. The CDR3 is made up of 18 amino acids. Germline loops: CDR1 SGHAT, CDR2 FQNNGV. The CDR3 here is CASSSPGRQRGSTDTQYF. For the CDR3, the DNA is TGTGCCAGCAGCTCGCCGGGACGGCAAAGGGGAAGCACAGATACGCAGTATTTT.